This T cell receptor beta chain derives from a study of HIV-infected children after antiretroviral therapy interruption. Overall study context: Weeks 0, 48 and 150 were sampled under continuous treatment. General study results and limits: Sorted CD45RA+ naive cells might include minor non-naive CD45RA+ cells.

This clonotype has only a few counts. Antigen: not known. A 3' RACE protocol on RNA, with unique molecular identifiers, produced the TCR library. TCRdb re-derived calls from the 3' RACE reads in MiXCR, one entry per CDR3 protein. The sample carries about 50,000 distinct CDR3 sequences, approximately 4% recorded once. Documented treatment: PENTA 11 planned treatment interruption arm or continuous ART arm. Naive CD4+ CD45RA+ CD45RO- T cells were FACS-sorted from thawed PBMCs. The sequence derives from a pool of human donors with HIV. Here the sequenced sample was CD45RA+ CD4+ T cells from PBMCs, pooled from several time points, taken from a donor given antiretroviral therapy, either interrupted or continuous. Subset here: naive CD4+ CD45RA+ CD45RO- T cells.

The CDR3 sequence is CASSQGPADGYTF. The CDR3, as DNA: TGTGCCAGCAGCCAGGGACCTGCGGATGGCTACACCTTC. The chain is built from TRBV13 and TRBJ1-2; D possibly corresponds to TRBD1 (5 bases). Per the germline V gene, CDR1 is PRHDT and CDR2 is FYEKMQ (reference sequence). The V gene lost 5 bases and the J gene lost 6 bases, with 13 bases spanning the gap. The CDR3 has 13 amino acids.